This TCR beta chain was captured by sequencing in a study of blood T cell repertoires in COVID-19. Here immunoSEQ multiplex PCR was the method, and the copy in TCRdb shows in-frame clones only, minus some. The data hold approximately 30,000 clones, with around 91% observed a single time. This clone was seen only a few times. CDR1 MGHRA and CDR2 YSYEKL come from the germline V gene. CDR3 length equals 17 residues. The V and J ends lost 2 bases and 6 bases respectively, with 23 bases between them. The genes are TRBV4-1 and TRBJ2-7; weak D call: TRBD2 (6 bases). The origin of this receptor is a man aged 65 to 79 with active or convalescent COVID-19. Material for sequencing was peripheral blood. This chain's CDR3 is CASSQSPRDSSGLEQYF. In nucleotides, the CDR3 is TGCGCCAGCAGCCAATCGCCCCGGGACTCGTCGGGGCTCGAGCAGTACTTC.